This TCR beta chain is from a study of blood T cell repertoires in COVID-19. In the study overall: The samples span acute and convalescent COVID-19 from the United States, Italy and Spain. T cells, B-cell-depleted T cells, or PBMCs supplied cDNA or gDNA.

J lost 5 bases, V lost 1 base, and 2 bases had no gene match. Looked up from germline, CDR1 is MDHEN and CDR2 is SYDVKM. This CDR3 spans 16 amino acids. As handled by the study authors: Amplified reference gene primers provided the basis for estimating nucleated cell counts. Assay: immunoSEQ multiplex PCR; the TCRdb copy retains only in-frame clones and omits some. V, J and clone size reflect that table, while D and trimming were determined from the DNA. The table lists approximately 290,000 clones, around 91% of them singletons. Living in roughly 23 US areas, the participants were between 18 and 89 years of age.

Sequenced: PBMCs or T cells enriched from blood (not recorded which). The chain recombines TRBV28 with TRBJ2-1, with TRBD2 identical over 13 bases. This TCR derives from a young woman with acute COVID-19. The CDR3: CASSLSGLAGDNEQFF. As DNA, the CDR3 is TGTGCCAGCAGTTTATCCGGACTAGCGGGAGACAATGAGCAGTTCTTC.